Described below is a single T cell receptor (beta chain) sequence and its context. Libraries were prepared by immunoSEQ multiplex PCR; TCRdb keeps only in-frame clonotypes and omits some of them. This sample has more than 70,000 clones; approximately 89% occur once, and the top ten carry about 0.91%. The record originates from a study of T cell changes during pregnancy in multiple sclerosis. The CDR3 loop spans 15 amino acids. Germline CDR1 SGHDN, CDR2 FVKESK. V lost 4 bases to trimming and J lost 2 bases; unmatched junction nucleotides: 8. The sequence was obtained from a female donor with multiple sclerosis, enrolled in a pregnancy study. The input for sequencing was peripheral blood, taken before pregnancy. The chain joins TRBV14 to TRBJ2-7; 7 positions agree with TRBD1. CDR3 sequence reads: CASSLQGRDTYEQYF. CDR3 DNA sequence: TGTGCCAGCAGCCTACAGGGGCGTGACACCTACGAGCAGTACTTC.